The T cell receptor (beta chain) under discussion was sequenced for a study of OX40 agonist ivuxolimab in advanced cancers. Study context: Averaging about 60 years in age, with a range of roughly 20 to 90, the cohort was 80% to 90% male.

Study-wide results and limits: In the 0.1 to 3.0 mg/kg range, CD4+ and CD8+ blood T cells had expanded clonally by week 6.

CDR3 length: 15 amino acids. Germline CDR1 and CDR2: SGHNT and YENEEA. The J segment lost 0 bases and the V segment lost 5 bases, leaving 7 bases of the junction unmatched. Patients with a history of autoimmune disease or on systemic immunosuppression were excluded. Patients had blood sampled at baseline and again on cycle 4 day 1 and cycle 7 day 1. Clones were sequenced by immunoSEQ multiplex PCR, and TCRdb holds only the in-frame ones, with some missing. The sample records about 64,000 clones, 84% being singletons. As regards this clone: Antigen unknown.

The receptor's source is an adult with an advanced solid tumor such as melanoma, head and neck, liver or kidney cancer. Sequencing was performed on CD4+ or CD8+ T cells sorted from blood, taken in a trial of the OX40 agonist ivuxolimab. This chain uses TRBV11-3 with TRBJ2-7; TRBD1 aligns across 7 bases. In nucleotides, the CDR3 is TGTGCCAGCAGCGAATTGACAGGGAGCTCCTACGAGCAGTACTTC. Protein sequence: CASSELTGSSYEQYF.